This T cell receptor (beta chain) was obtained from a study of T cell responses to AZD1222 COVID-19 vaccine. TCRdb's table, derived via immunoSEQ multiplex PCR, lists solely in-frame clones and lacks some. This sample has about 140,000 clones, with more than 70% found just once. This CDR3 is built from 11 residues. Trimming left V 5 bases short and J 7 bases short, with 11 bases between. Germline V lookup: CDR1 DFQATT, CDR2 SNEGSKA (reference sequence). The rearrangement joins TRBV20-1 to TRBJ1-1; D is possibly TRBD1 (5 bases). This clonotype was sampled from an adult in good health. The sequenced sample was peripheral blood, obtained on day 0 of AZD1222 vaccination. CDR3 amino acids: CSAQMGVEAFF. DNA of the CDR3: TGCAGTGCTCAGATGGGGGTTGAAGCTTTCTTT.